Detailed here is one TCR beta chain. Its antigen is not identified. This entry belongs to a study of T cells in localized non-small cell lung cancer. Findings of the study overall: In uninvolved adjacent lung, T cell clonality reached its highest value, exceeding tumor. Because only a single region of the tumor was sequenced, heterogeneity remains possible.

V was pared by 0 bases and J by 5 bases, with 3 bases between. Germline-derived CDR1 and CDR2 are GTSNPN and SVGIG (reference sequence). The CDR3 extends over 11 amino acids. The method was immunoSEQ multiplex PCR; TCRdb's version includes in-frame clones alone and lacks a portion of them. The top ten clones hold 28% of a sample with some 13,000 clones, over 65% of them seen once. V is TRBV30 and J is TRBJ2-3, with D uncertain. The source material was peripheral blood, sampled before any cancer treatment. This receptor was identified in a male donor aged 60 or over with stage I squamous cell lung carcinoma. The DNA for the CDR3 is TGTGCCTGGAGTGTACGAGATACGCAGTATTTT. Its protein is CAWSVRDTQYF.